Presented here are 6 T cell receptor beta chains from one specimen sequenced in a study of cytomegalovirus exposure and HLA in healthy donors. PCR used 60 Vbeta primers and 13 Jbeta primers. Using immunoSEQ multiplex PCR, the repertoire was profiled, and TCRdb retains in-frame clones only, with some absent. The table records about 180,000 clones, approximately 80% of them present only once. Sequencing used PBMCs. Every receptor here comes from a male donor in good health and CMV-seronegative.

This clone was detected only once. This chain joins TRBV9 and TRBJ2-2, with 7 bases matching TRBD1. Germline assignment: CDR1 SGDLS and CDR2 YYNGEE. There are 12 residues in the CDR3. J was trimmed by 4 bases and V by 8 bases; bases with no gene match: 2. Written as DNA, the CDR3 is TGTGCCAGTAGGGACAGCACCGGGGAGCTGTTTTTT. It is translated as CASRDSTGELFF.

The J gene is TRBJ2-1, the V gene TRBV7-3; D might be TRBD2 (7 bases). Germline V lookup: CDR1 SGHTA, CDR2 FQGTGA. V was cut by 1 base and J by 12 bases, with 19 bases left in between. There are 15 residues in the CDR3. The CDR3 here is CASSLSGGAMSAQFF. The CDR3 DNA follows: TGTGCCAGCAGCTTAAGTGGGGGGGCCATGTCAGCGCAGTTCTTC.

The chain uses TRBV27 and TRBJ1-2, with D perhaps TRBD1 (5 bases). CDR3 length equals 13 residues. V dropped 6 bases and J dropped 4 bases, with 12 bases sitting between them. Germline-derived CDR1 and CDR2 are MNHEY and SMNVEV (reference sequence). This chain's CDR3 is CASSDGGGYGYTF. For the CDR3, the DNA is TGTGCCAGCAGCGACGGGGGGGGCTATGGCTACACCTTC.

The V gene is TRBV27, the J gene TRBJ2-7, with TRBD2 identical over 10 bases. Losses at the gene ends were 7 bases for V and 0 bases for J; bases not matched to a gene: 9. Per germline, CDR1 MNHEY and CDR2 SMNVEV (reference sequence). This CDR3 is 16 amino acids long. CDR3 DNA sequence: TGTGCCAGCATGGGAGCGGGAGGGCCCAACTCCTACGAGCAGTACTTC. This gives the protein CASMGAGGPNSYEQYF.

In its sample, this clone was seen once. The rearrangement joins TRBV19 to TRBJ1-1; no reliable D call. The CDR3 has 17 residues. Germline CDR1 and CDR2: LNHDA and SQIVND (reference sequence). V lost 5 bases and J 3 bases, leaving 22 bases between the germline ends. The CDR3 nucleotides read TGTGCCAGTAGTGTCCCTCGTGGCGGCCGTGAGCACACTGAAGCTTTCTTT. This gives the protein CASSVPRGGREHTEAFF. The full variable domain, rest sourced from reference TRBV19 and TRBJ1-1, is DGGITQSPKYLFRKEGQNVTLSCEQNLNHDAMYWYRQDPGQGLRLIYYSQIVNDFQKGDIAEGYSVSREKKESFPLTVTSAQKNPTAFYLCASSVPRGGREHTEAFFGQGTRLTVV.

Turning to this clone: One end of the junction varies from germline; a read error may be responsible. The rearrangement links TRBV4-1 to TRBJ2-2, with D possibly being TRBD1 (8 bases). Looked up from germline, CDR1 is MGHRA and CDR2 is YSYEKL. The CDR3 totals 16 residues. CDR3 sequence reads: CASGQGAQGGTGELFF. DNA of the CDR3: TGCGCCAGCGGCCAAGGTGCACAGGGGGGGACCGGGGAGCTGTTTTTT.